This T cell receptor beta chain was documented in a study of T cell repertoires in cytomegalovirus infection. This clonotype came up many times. TCRdb ran MiXCR on the reads and lists one entry per CDR3 protein. The table includes about 300,000 distinct CDR3 sequences, around 10% detected once. The V gene lost 5 bases and the J gene lost 6 bases, with 10 bases spanning the gap. The CDR3 extends over 13 amino acids. The germline V gene has CDR1 MDHEN and CDR2 SYDVKM. The origin of this receptor is a human donor in good health (CMV status not recorded). Some clones in this sample may be carry-over from other donors' samples. Input material: PBMCs. V usage is TRBV28 and J usage is TRBJ2-2; D may be TRBD2 (5 bases). The CDR3 sequence is CASSQLVAGELFF. CDR3 DNA: TGTGCCAGCAGTCAACTAGTCGCCGGGGAGCTGTTTTTT.